A selection of T cell receptor beta chains follows, all from one sample in a study of CD8 T cells in ankylosing spondylitis. TCRdb redid the calling of the 5' RACE reads with MiXCR, one entry per CDR3 protein. The sample holds 400,000 or so distinct CDR3 sequences; 20% to 30% are singletons and the top ten take roughly 1%. The sample consisted of blood, either unsorted or a sorted T cell fraction (not recorded which). The receptors derive from a male donor with ankylosing spondylitis. CDR3s include the opening cysteine and the closing phenylalanine or tryptophan. A D gene is named only where the DNA matches it firmly. A clone size is listed for some rows: how often the clone was seen (once, few, many), or a class if it is expanded.

cdr3_length	d_call	j_call	v_call	clone_size	cdr3_aa	cdr3_nt
19	TRBD1	TRBJ2-7	TRBV5-1	.	CASSLKQGASNQAPYEQYF	TGCGCCAGCAGCTTAAAGCAGGGGGCGTCCAACCAAGCACCTTACGAGCAGTACTTC
13	.	TRBJ1-1	TRBV20-1	.	CSASQGMRTEAFF	TGCAGTGCTAGCCAGGGAATGAGGACTGAAGCTTTCTTT
16	.	TRBJ2-6	TRBV5-1	.	CASSLVSTSGANVLTF	TGCGCCAGCAGCTTGGTATCGACCTCTGGGGCCAACGTCCTGACTTTC
17	.	TRBJ1-3	TRBV5-4	.	CASSIGQAGTFGNTIYF	TGTGCCAGCAGCATCGGACAAGCTGGTACGTTCGGAAACACCATATATTTT
14	.	TRBJ2-1	TRBV12-3/TRBV12-4	many	CASTLNPTDNEQFF	TGTGCCAGCACCCTAAATCCTACCGACAATGAGCAGTTCTTC
16	TRBD1	TRBJ2-2	TRBV5-1	.	CASSLVGQGNTGELFF	TGCGCCAGCAGCTTGGTGGGACAGGGTAACACCGGGGAGCTGTTTTTT
15	.	TRBJ1-1	TRBV20-1	.	CSARDSPTGSTEAFF	TGCAGTGCTAGAGATTCCCCCACAGGGAGCACTGAAGCTTTCTTT
15	TRBD2	TRBJ2-5	TRBV2	few	CASTSSGAIQETQYF	TGTGCCAGCACTTCTAGCGGGGCTATCCAAGAGACCCAGTACTTC
19	TRBD2	TRBJ2-2	TRBV5-1	.	CASSLLPGSGRGSTGELFF	TGCGCCAGCAGCTTGCTCCCGGGCAGCGGGAGAGGGAGCACCGGGGAGCTGTTTTTT
16	TRBD1	TRBJ1-1	TRBV7-9	few	CASSSGTGVWDTEAFF	TGTGCCAGCAGCTCCGGGACAGGGGTCTGGGACACTGAAGCTTTCTTT
14	.	TRBJ1-5	TRBV7-9	.	CASSLAGGHQPQHF	TGTGCCAGCAGCTTAGCTGGGGGTCATCAGCCCCAGCATTTT
17	.	TRBJ1-5	TRBV6-4	.	CASSDSMAAYSNQPQHF	TGTGCCAGCAGTGACTCGATGGCAGCCTATAGCAATCAGCCCCAGCATTTT
13	.	TRBJ1-2	TRBV20-1	.	CSANRGDPRGYTF	TGCAGTGCAAATCGGGGGGACCCAAGGGGCTACACCTTC
13	.	TRBJ2-5	TRBV2	.	CAGTLGDQETQYF	TGTGCCGGTACCTTGGGGGACCAAGAGACCCAGTACTTC
13	.	TRBJ1-2	TRBV19	few	CASSPGEIYGYTF	TGTGCCAGTAGCCCGGGGGAGATCTATGGCTACACCTTC
14	.	TRBJ1-4	TRBV12-3/TRBV12-4	.	CASRDSGSNEKLFF	TGTGCCTCCAGAGACTCGGGGTCTAATGAAAAACTGTTTTTT
13	TRBD1	TRBJ1-2	TRBV20-1	few	CSAVDRGAYGYTF	TGCAGTGCTGTGGACAGGGGAGCCTATGGCTACACCTTC